The next 24 T cell receptor beta chains were all read from a single sample in a study of beta chain features in type 1 diabetes. Reverse transcription of all isolated RNA meant that expressed TCRB transcripts were sequenced. This table comes from immunoSEQ multiplex PCR, and its TCRdb copy is limited to in-frame clones, with some not included. Of approximately 120,000 clones in the sample, around 40% are singletons; the top ten hold 0.06% to 0.075%. The specimen sequenced was stem cell memory CD4+ T cells from blood. Source of these receptors: a woman aged 18-30 years in good health.

This clone was detected only a few times. This sequence joins TRBV7-9 and TRBJ1-4; D is uncertain. Trimming pared 8 bases from V and 5 bases from J, leaving 21 bases between. CDR1 is SEHNR and CDR2 is FQNEAQ in the germline V gene (reference sequence). This CDR3 has 16 residues. The CDR3 reads CASQPGIGSTNEKLFF. Here the CDR3 DNA reads TGTGCCAGCCAGCCCGGGATTGGGTCGACGAATGAAAAACTGTTTTTT.

This clone has just a few counts. The J gene is TRBJ2-2, the V gene TRBV10-3, with 7 positions matching TRBD1. V was clipped by 6 bases and J by 3 bases; unmatched bases: 7. Germline CDR1 is ENHRY and CDR2 is SYGVKD. The CDR3 covers 15 residues. CDR3: CAISPTGLYTGELFF. In DNA, the CDR3 is TGTGCCATCAGCCCGACAGGGTTGTACACCGGGGAGCTGTTTTTT.

The V and J genes are TRBV7-9 and TRBJ2-7; D is perhaps TRBD1 (5 bases). The CDR3 covers 14 residues. Germline V gene lookup returns CDR1 SEHNR and CDR2 FQNEAQ (reference sequence). V lost 1 base and J lost 2, with 9 bases in between. The CDR3 DNA sequence: TGTGCCAGCAGCTTAGAGGGGCGAGCCTACGAGCAGTACTTC. This encodes CASSLEGRAYEQYF.

This chain connects TRBV13 to TRBJ2-1, with TRBD2 as a possible D gene (5 bases). Germline V CDR1 and CDR2: PRHDT, FYEKMQ (reference sequence). The CDR3 is 18 residues long. The ends were cut back, 5 bases at V and 1 base at J, with 21 bases in the middle. The DNA of the CDR3 is TGTGCCAGCAGCGCTAGTCCCGGAGGCCGAACTTCCTACAATGAGCAGTTCTTC. This gives the protein CASSASPGGRTSYNEQFF.

This clone was seen ten or more times. The J gene is TRBJ2-4, the V gene TRBV13; D is possibly TRBD1 (6 bases). V shed 5 bases and J shed 5 bases, with 13 bases lying between them. The CDR3 totals 14 residues. The V gene's germline CDR1 is PRHDT and CDR2 FYEKMQ (reference sequence). Here the CDR3 DNA reads TGTGCCAGCAGCCCCCGGGCAGGGGAAAACATTCAGTACTTC. Translated: CASSPRAGENIQYF.

This clone was counted a few times. This sequence joins TRBV6-6 and TRBJ1-1; TRBD1 matches at 8 bases. Per germline, CDR1 MNHNY and CDR2 SVGAGI (reference sequence). The CDR3 length is 16 residues. Trimming cost V 6 bases and J 1 base; bases outside gene matches: 10. This CDR3 reads CASSPVDRGRNTEAFF. Here the CDR3 DNA reads TGTGCCAGCAGCCCGGTCGACAGGGGCCGGAACACTGAAGCTTTCTTT.

J is TRBJ2-2 and V is TRBV7-2, with 13 positions matching TRBD2. Per germline, CDR1 SGHTA and CDR2 FQGNSA. CDR3 size: 16 residues. J was trimmed by 6 bases and V by 5 bases; bases with no gene match: 6. The CDR3 spells CASSLHGTSGAGELFF. DNA of the CDR3: TGTGCCAGCAGCCTCCACGGGACTAGCGGGGCCGGGGAGCTGTTTTTT.

The V and J genes are TRBV5-4 and TRBJ1-2, with 9 bases fitting TRBD1. J was trimmed by 4 bases and V by 0 bases; bases with no gene match: 4. Germline values: CDR1 SGHNT, CDR2 YYREEE (reference sequence). The CDR3 extends over 15 amino acids. Written as DNA, the CDR3 is TGTGCCAGCAGCTTGGATACAGGGGGCGGCTATGGCTACACCTTC. It is translated as CASSLDTGGGYGYTF.

The genes are TRBV5-4 and TRBJ2-1; D may be TRBD2 (5 bases). CDR3 size: 17 residues. V was shortened by 4 bases and J by 2 bases, with 19 bases between the two germline ends. CDR1 and CDR2 from the germline V gene are SGHNT and YYREEE (reference sequence). The CDR3 bases are TGTGCCAGCAGCCCCGGCCCGAGGAGGACGGCCTACAATGAGCAGTTCTTC. Translating it yields CASSPGPRRTAYNEQFF.

The chain is built from TRBV27 and TRBJ1-2, with 7 bases lining up with TRBD1. V was pared by 5 bases and J by 0 bases, with 6 bases of the junction left unmatched. The CDR3 consists of 15 residues. Germline values: CDR1 MNHEY, CDR2 SMNVEV (reference sequence). For the CDR3, the DNA is TGTGCCAGCAGTAAACAGGGGCTAACTAACTATGGCTACACCTTC. Amino acids: CASSKQGLTNYGYTF.

In its sample, this clone was seen a few times. The chain is built from TRBV28 and TRBJ2-1, with D possibly matching TRBD1 (6 bases). Germline V lookup: CDR1 MDHEN, CDR2 SYDVKM. V was shortened by 8 bases and J by 11 bases, with 16 bases between the two germline ends. This CDR3 has 12 amino acids. As DNA, the CDR3 is TGTGCCAGCCGCGAAGGGGGACCGAAGCAGTTCTTC. Translated: CASREGGPKQFF.

V gene TRBV7-3 combines with J gene TRBJ1-1; D gene ambiguous. The CDR3 contains 15 residues. Germline V lookup: CDR1 SGHTA, CDR2 FQGTGA. V was pared by 8 bases and J by 1 base, with 17 bases between. CDR3 sequence: CASELTQIANTEAFF. The CDR3 DNA reads TGTGCCAGCGAACTGACACAGATTGCGAACACTGAAGCTTTCTTT.

In regard to this clone: Other DNA sequences in this specimen translate into the identical CDR3. V usage is TRBV6-5 and J usage is TRBJ2-7; the D gene is possibly TRBD2 (6 bases). From germline, CDR1 is MNHEY and CDR2 SVGAGI. Trimming took off 2 bases at V and 1 base at J, with 6 bases between the two ends. The CDR3 has 13 residues. DNA of the CDR3: TGTGCCAGCAGTTACGGGACTTCCTACGAGCAGTACTTC. Translation: CASSYGTSYEQYF.

This clone was found a few times. In nucleotides, the CDR3 is TGTGCCAGCAGTTTGGGGAGGAGGAGCACTGAAGCTTTCTTT. Protein: CASSLGRRSTEAFF. The J gene is TRBJ1-1, the V gene TRBV28; D gene ambiguous. This CDR3 is 14 amino acids long. V shed 3 bases and J shed 4 bases, with 12 bases lying between them. Per germline, CDR1 MDHEN and CDR2 SYDVKM.

This clone has a handful of counts. This chain's CDR3 is CASRPTRWIAGGPGEQFF. The CDR3 nucleotides are TGTGCCAGCAGGCCTACACGCTGGATAGCGGGAGGGCCTGGTGAGCAGTTCTTC. The chain joins TRBV2 to TRBJ2-1; 11 nucleotides match TRBD2. The CDR3 totals 18 residues. The V and J ends lost 6 bases and 9 bases, in that order; junction bases with no gene match: 19. Germline CDR1 SNHLY, CDR2 FYNNEI.

The gene calls are TRBV11-3 and TRBJ2-1; 8 bases align to TRBD2. The germline CDR1 and CDR2 sequences are SGHNT and YENEEA. The CDR3 spans 15 residues. After removal of 7 bases from V and 7 bases from J, the junction contained 12 bases not matched to a gene. CDR3 sequence reads: CASNTFSGAGNEQFF. For the CDR3, the DNA is TGTGCCAGCAACACCTTTAGCGGGGCGGGGAATGAGCAGTTCTTC.

The chain joins TRBV9 to TRBJ2-4, with 11 bases aligning to TRBD2. Trimming cost V 4 bases and J 0 bases; bases outside gene matches: 12. This CDR3 is built from 19 residues. CDR1 and CDR2 from the germline V gene are SGDLS and YYNGEE. CDR3 loop: CASSPGTSGVLPAKNIQYF. CDR3 in DNA: TGTGCCAGCAGCCCGGGGACTAGCGGTGTCCTACCAGCCAAAAACATTCAGTACTTC. Full variable domain (remainder filled in from reference TRBV9 and TRBJ2-4): DSGVTQTPKHLITATGQRVTLRCSPRSGDLSVYWYQQSLDQGLQFLIQYYNGEERAKGNILERFSAQQFPDLHSELNLSSLELGDSALYFCASSPGTSGVLPAKNIQYFGAGTRLSVL.

This chain links TRBV29-1 with TRBJ2-3; 10 bases are a match to TRBD1. Per germline, CDR1 SQVTM and CDR2 ANQGSEA. The CDR3 length is 15 residues. With V trimmed by 6 bases and J by 4 bases, 10 bases remained unmatched. This CDR3 reads CSVGRTGGFSDTQYF. CDR3 coding DNA: TGCAGCGTAGGGCGGACAGGGGGATTTTCAGATACGCAGTATTTT.

This clone was seen just once. V gene TRBV7-9 combines with J gene TRBJ2-7, with TRBD1 matching 8 bases. Germline V gives CDR1 SEHNR, CDR2 FQNEAQ (reference sequence). This CDR3 comprises 13 residues. Trimming took 6 bases from V and 6 from J; bases not matched to a gene: 7. Written as DNA, the CDR3 is TGTGCCAGCAGGGACAGGGCGTTCGGCGAGCAGTACTTC. As protein: CASRDRAFGEQYF.

J is TRBJ2-7 and V is TRBV27; 12 bases fit TRBD2. Germline lookup yields CDR1 MNHEY and CDR2 SMNVEV (reference sequence). The length of the CDR3 is 14 residues. The trim removed 5 bases at V and 3 bases at J, leaving 2 bases unmatched. CDR3 residues: CASSPLAGGYEQYF. CDR3 bases: TGTGCCAGCAGTCCACTAGCGGGAGGCTACGAGCAGTACTTC.

The chain employs TRBV28 and TRBJ1-1; D gene ambiguous. Trimming took off 0 bases at V and 3 bases at J, with 8 bases between the two ends. The V gene's germline CDR1 is MDHEN and CDR2 SYDVKM. The CDR3 loop spans 14 amino acids. The CDR3 nucleotides are TGTGCCAGCAGTTTATGGATGCGGGACACTGAAGCTTTCTTT. Amino acid sequence: CASSLWMRDTEAFF.

CDR3 DNA sequence: TGCGCCAGCAGCCAAGATCCTGGCCTAGCGGGAGGTGATGAGCAGTTCTTC. Its translation: CASSQDPGLAGGDEQFF. The chain links TRBV4-1 to TRBJ2-1, with 11 nucleotides matching TRBD2. The CDR3 covers 17 residues. CDR1 MGHRA and CDR2 YSYEKL come from the germline V gene. Trimming took 0 bases from V and 8 from J; bases not matched to a gene: 9.

The table lists this clone with a few counts. The V gene is TRBV5-1, the J gene TRBJ2-7; 10 bases are a match to TRBD1. Germline V lookup: CDR1 SGHRS, CDR2 YFSETQ. V dropped 2 bases and J dropped 4; count of bases not matched to a gene: 6. The CDR3 covers 15 residues. CDR3 in DNA: TGCGCCAGCAGCTTATCCGGGACAGGGGTTTACGAGCAGTACTTC. Its protein is CASSLSGTGVYEQYF.

The chain recombines TRBV2 with TRBJ2-3; D is unclear. Germline-derived CDR1 and CDR2 are SNHLY and FYNNEI. The V end was cut by 4 bases, the J end by 0 bases, with 5 bases between. The CDR3 spans 13 residues. In DNA form, the CDR3 reads TGTGCCAGCAGTGTTCTGAGCACAGATACGCAGTATTTT. Encoded protein: CASSVLSTDTQYF.